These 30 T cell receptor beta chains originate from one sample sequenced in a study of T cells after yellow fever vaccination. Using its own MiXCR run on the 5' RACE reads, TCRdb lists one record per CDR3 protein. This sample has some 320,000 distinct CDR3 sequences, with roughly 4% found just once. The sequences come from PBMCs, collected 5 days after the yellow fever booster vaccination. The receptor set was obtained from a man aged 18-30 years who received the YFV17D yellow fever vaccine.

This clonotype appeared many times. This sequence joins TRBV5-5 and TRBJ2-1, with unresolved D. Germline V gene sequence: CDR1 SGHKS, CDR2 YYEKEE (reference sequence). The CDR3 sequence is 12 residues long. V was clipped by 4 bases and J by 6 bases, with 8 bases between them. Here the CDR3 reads CASSGDGNEQFF. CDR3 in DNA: TGTGCCAGCAGCGGTGACGGCAATGAGCAGTTCTTC.

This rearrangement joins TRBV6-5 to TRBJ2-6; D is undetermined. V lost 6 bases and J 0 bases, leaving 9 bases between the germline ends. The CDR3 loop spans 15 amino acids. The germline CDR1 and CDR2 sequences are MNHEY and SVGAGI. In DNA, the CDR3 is TGTGCCAGCAGATCCTATAGCTCTGGGGCCAACGTCCTGACTTTC. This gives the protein CASRSYSSGANVLTF.

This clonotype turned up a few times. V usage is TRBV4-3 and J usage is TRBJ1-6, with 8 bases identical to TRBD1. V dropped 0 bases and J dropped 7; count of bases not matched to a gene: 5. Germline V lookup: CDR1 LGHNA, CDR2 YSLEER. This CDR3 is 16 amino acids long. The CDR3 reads CASSQDAGTGNSPLHF. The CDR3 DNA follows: TGCGCCAGCAGCCAAGACGCCGGGACAGGAAATTCACCCCTCCACTTT.

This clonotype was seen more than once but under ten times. Written as DNA, the CDR3 is TGTGCCAGCAGTTTTCCTCTGGGGGACAGCTCCTACGAGCAGTACTTC. This codes for CASSFPLGDSSYEQYF. The chain couples TRBV6-2 or TRBV6-3 to TRBJ2-7, with 7 bases fitting TRBD1. The V gene end was trimmed by 4 bases and the J gene end by 0 bases; junction bases not matched to a gene: 9. The CDR3 consists of 16 residues. Germline V lookup: CDR1 MNHEY, CDR2 SVGEGT.

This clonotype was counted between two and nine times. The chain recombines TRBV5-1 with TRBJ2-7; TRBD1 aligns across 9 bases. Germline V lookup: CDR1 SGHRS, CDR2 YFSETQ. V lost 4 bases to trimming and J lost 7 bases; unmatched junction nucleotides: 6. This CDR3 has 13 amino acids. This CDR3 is CASSRTGVGEQYF. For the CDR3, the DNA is TGCGCCAGCAGCCGGACAGGGGTCGGAGAGCAGTACTTC.

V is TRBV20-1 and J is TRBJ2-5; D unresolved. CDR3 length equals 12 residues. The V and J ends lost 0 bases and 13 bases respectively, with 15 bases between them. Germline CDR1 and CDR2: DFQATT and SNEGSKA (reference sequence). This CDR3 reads CSARDDSPARYF. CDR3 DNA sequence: TGCAGTGCTAGAGATGATTCCCCGGCCCGGTACTTC.

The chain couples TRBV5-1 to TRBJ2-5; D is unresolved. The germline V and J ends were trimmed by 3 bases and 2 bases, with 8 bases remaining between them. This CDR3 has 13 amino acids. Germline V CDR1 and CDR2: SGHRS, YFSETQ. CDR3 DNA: TGCGCCAGCAGCTGGCAACAGCAAGAGACCCAGTACTTC. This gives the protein CASSWQQQETQYF.

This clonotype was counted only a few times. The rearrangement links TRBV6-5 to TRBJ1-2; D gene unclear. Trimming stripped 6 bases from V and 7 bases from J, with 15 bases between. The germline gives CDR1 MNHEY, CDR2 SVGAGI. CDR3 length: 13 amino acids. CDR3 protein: CASRLLVYGGYTF. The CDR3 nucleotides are TGTGCCAGCAGGCTGCTTGTATATGGTGGCTACACCTTC.

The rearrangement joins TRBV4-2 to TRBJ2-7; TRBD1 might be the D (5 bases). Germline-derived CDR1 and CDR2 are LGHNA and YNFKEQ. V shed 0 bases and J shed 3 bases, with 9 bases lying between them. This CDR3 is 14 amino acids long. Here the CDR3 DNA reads TGTGCCAGCAGCCAAGATTCAGGGTACTACGAGCAGTACTTC. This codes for CASSQDSGYYEQYF.

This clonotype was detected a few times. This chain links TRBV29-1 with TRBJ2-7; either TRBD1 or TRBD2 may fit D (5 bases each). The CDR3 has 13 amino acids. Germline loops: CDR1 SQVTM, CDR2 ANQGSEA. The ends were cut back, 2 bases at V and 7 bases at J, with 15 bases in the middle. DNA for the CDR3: TGCAGCGTTGAACCCAGGGTATCGGGAGAGCAGTACTTC. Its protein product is CSVEPRVSGEQYF.

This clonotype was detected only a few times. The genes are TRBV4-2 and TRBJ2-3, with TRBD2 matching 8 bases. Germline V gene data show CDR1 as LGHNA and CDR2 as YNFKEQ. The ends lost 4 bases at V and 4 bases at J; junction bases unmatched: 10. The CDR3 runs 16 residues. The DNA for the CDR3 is TGTGCCAGCAGCCTCCAGCAGGGACTAGGGTCAGATACGCAGTATTTT. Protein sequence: CASSLQQGLGSDTQYF.

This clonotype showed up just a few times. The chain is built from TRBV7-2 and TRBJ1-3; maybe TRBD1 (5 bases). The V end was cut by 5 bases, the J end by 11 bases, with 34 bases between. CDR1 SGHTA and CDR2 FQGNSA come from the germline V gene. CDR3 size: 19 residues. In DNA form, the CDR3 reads TGTGCCAGCAGCCCGAAGAGGGGTGGCGTGGGCTTCGGAATATTTTCCATATATTTT. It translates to CASSPKRGGVGFGIFSIYF.

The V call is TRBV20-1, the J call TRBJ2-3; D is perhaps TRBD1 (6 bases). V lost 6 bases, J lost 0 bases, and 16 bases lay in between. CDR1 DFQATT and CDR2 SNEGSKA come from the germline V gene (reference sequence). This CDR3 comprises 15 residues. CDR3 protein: CSAGGQMISTDTQYF. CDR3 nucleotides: TGCAGTGCCGGTGGACAGATGATTAGCACAGATACGCAGTATTTT.

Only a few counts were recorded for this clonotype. Here the CDR3 DNA reads TGTGCCAGCAGCTTAGATAGTGGTGGCTACACCTTC. This gives the protein CASSLDSGGYTF. The genes are TRBV7-2 and TRBJ1-2; D remains ambiguous. CDR1 SGHTA and CDR2 FQGNSA come from the germline V gene. Trimming left V 1 base short and J 7 bases short, with 7 bases between. The CDR3 has 12 residues.

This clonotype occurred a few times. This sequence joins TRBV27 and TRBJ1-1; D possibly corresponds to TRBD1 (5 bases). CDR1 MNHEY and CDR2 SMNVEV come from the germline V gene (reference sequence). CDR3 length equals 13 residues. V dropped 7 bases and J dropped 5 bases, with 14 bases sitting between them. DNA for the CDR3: TGTGCCAGCACCAATACTTGGGGGACTGAAGCTTTCTTT. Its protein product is CASTNTWGTEAFF.

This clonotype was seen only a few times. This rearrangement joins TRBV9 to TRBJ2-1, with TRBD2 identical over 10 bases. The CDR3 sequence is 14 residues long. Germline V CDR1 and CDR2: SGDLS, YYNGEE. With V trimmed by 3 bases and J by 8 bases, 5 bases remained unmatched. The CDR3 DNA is TGTGCCAGCAGCGAAGCGGGGGGGCTTGATGAGCAGTTCTTC. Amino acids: CASSEAGGLDEQFF.

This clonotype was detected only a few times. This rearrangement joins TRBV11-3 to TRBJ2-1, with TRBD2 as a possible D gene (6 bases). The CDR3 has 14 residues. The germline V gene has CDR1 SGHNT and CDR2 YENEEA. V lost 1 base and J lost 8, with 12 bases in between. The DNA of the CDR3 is TGTGCCAGCAGCTTAGTCCGGGGGTCGGATGAGCAGTTCTTC. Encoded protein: CASSLVRGSDEQFF. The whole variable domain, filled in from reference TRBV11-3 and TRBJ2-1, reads EAGVVQSPRYKIIEKKQPVAFWCNPISGHNTLYWYLQNLGQGPELLIRYENEEAVDDSQLPKDRFSAERLKGVDSTLKIQPAELGDSAVYLCASSLVRGSDEQFFGPGTRLTVL.

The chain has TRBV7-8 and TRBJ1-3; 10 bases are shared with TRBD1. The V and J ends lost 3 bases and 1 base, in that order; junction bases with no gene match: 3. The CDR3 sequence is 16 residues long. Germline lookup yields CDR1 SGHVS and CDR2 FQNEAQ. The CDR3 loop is CASSFADRGSGNTIYF. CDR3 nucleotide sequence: TGTGCCAGCAGCTTCGCGGACAGGGGGTCTGGAAACACCATATATTTT.

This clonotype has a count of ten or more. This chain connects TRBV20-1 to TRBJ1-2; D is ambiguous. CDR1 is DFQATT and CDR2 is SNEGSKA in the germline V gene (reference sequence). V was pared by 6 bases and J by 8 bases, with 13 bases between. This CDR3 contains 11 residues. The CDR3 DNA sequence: TGCAGTGCCTCCTCCGGGCCCGGCTACACCTTC. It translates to CSASSGPGYTF.

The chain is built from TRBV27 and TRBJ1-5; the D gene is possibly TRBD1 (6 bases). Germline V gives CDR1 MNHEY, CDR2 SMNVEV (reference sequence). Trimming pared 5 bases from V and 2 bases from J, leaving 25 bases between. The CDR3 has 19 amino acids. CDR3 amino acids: CASSLKGGVLIFRNQPQHF. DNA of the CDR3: TGTGCCAGCAGTCTTAAAGGGGGTGTCCTTATCTTCCGCAATCAGCCCCAGCATTTT.

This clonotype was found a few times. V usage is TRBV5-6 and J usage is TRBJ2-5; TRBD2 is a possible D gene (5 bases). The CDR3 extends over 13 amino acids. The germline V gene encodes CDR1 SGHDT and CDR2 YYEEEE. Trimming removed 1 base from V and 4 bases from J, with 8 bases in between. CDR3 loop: CASSLQLAETQYF. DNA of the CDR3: TGTGCCAGCAGCTTGCAGCTAGCAGAGACCCAGTACTTC.

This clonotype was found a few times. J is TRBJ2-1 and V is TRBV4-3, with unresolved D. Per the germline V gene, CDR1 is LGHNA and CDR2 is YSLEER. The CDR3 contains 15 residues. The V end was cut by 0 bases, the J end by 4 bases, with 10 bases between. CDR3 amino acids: CASSQDTGAYNEQFF. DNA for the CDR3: TGCGCCAGCAGCCAAGATACTGGAGCATACAATGAGCAGTTCTTC.

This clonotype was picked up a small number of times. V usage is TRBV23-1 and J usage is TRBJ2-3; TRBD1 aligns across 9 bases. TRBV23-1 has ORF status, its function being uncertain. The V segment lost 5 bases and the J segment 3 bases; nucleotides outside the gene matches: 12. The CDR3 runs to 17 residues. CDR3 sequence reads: CASSFADAGQGTDTQYF. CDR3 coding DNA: TGCGCCAGCAGTTTCGCGGACGCGGGACAGGGTACAGATACGCAGTATTTT.

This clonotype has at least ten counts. CDR3 sequence: CASSLSRGRDTQYF. CDR3 nucleotides: TGTGCCAGCAGCTTGAGCAGGGGACGTGATACGCAGTATTTT. The chain is built from TRBV7-2 and TRBJ2-3, with D possibly TRBD1 on 6 matching bases. Trimming took 3 bases from V and 6 from J, leaving 13 bases between them. Germline CDR1 SGHTA, CDR2 FQGNSA. The CDR3 is 14 residues long.

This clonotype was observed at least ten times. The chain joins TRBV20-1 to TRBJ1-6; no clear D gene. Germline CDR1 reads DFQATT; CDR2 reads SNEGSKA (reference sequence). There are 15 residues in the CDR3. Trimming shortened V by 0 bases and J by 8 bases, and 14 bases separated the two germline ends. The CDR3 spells CSARDWVVNHSPLHF. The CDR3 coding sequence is TGCAGTGCTAGAGATTGGGTAGTCAACCATTCACCCCTCCACTTT.

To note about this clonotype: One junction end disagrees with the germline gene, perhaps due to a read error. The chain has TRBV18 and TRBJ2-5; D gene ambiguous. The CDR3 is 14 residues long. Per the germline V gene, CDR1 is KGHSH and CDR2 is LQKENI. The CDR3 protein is CASSRVNGEESQYF. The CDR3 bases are TGTGCCAGCTCACGCGTTAACGGCGAAGAGTCCCAGTACTTC.

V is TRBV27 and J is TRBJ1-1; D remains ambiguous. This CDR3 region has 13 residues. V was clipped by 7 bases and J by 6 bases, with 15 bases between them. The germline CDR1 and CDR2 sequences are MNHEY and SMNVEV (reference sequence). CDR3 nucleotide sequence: TGTGCCAGCACCCCGGGCCTCGGGGCTGAAGCTTTCTTT. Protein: CASTPGLGAEAFF.

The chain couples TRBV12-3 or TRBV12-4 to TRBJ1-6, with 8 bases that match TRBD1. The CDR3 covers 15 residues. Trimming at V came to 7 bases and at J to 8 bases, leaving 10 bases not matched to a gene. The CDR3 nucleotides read TGTGCCAGCACCGATGGACAGGGCCGTTATTCACCCCTCCACTTT. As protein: CASTDGQGRYSPLHF.

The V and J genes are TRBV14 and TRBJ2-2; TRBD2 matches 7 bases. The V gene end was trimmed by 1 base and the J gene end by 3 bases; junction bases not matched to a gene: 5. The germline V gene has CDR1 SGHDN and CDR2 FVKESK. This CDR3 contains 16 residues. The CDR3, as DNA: TGTGCCAGCAGCCAAGCCCTAGCGGTTTACACCGGGGAGCTGTTTTTT. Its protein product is CASSQALAVYTGELFF.

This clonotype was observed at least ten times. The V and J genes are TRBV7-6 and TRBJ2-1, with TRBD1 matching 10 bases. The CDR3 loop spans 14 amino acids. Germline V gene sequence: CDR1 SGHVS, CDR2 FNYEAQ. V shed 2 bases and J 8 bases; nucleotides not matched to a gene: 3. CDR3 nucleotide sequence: TGTGCCAGCAGCTTAAGACAGGGGGCCTATGAGCAGTTCTTC. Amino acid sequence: CASSLRQGAYEQFF.